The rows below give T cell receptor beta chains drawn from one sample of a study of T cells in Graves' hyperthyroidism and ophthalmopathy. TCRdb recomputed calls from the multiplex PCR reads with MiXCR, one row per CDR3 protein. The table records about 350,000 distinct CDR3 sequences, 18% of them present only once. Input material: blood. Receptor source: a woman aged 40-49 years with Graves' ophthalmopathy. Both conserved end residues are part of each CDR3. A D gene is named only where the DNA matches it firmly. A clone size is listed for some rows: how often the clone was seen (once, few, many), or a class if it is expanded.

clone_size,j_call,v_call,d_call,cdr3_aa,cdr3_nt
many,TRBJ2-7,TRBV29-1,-,CSVGGDSYEQYF,TGCAGCGTTGGGGGGGACTCCTACGAGCAGTACTTC
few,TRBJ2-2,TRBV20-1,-,CSASSQYAGELFF,TGCAGTGCTAGTTCACAGTATGCCGGGGAGCTGTTTTTT
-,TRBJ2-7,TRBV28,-,CASSGASGLFHEQYF,TGTGCCAGCAGTGGGGCGAGCGGTTTATTCCACGAGCAGTACTTC
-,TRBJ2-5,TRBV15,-,CATSREEETQYF,TGTGCCACCAGCAGAGAAGAAGAGACCCAGTACTTC
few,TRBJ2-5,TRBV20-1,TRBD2,CSARDGGGSKETQYF,TGCAGTGCTAGAGACGGGGGGGGATCCAAAGAGACCCAGTACTTC
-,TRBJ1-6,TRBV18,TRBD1,CASSPGQGHSPLHF,TGTGCCAGCTCACCGGGACAGGGACATTCACCCCTCCACTTT
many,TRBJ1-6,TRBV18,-,CASSPGYSPLHF,TGTGCCAGCTCACCAGGATATTCACCCCTCCACTTT
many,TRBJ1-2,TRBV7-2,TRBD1,CASSLRGTGVYGYTF,TGTGCCAGCAGCTTACGGGGGACAGGGGTCTATGGCTACACCTTC
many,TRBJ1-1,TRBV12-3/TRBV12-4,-,CASSFSAANTEAFF,TGTGCCAGCAGTTTTTCGGCGGCAAACACTGAAGCTTTCTTT
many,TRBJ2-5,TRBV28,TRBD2,CASSLRSAGGHEKETQYF,TGTGCCAGCAGTTTAAGGTCAGCGGGAGGGCATGAAAAAGAGACCCAGTACTTC